This T cell receptor beta chain derives from a study of blood T cells in healthy people across ages. Details on this clonotype: The junction departs from the called germline gene at one end, perhaps through a read error.

The CDR3 covers 14 residues. CDR1 is SSHAT and CDR2 is FNYEAQ in the germline V gene (reference sequence). Next came a second PCR, run for about 6 to 12 cycles, which used a sample-barcoded 5' primer along with a J-beta primer mix. Every sample returned 2.5 million or more CDR3-containing paired-end reads. TCRdb used MiXCR to reprocess the 5' RACE reads, holding one entry per CDR3 protein. The sample consists of roughly 800,000 distinct CDR3 sequences, more than 45% of them appearing once. Donors were systemically healthy Caucasian individuals from Russia aged about 6 to 95 years. Approximately 9 milliliters of peripheral blood were drawn from each donor into EDTA-treated tubes. PBMCs were isolated at a quantity of at least 7 million per sample.

The receptor was derived from a man aged 30-40 years in good health. J is TRBJ2-5 and V is TRBV7-7; 7 bases are a match to TRBD1. The sequenced material came from blood. This chain's CDR3 is CASSSTTGLETQYF. The CDR3 DNA follows: TGTGCTAGCAGCTCCACGACAGGGTTGGAGACCCAGTACTTC.